This T cell receptor beta chain was recorded in a study of blood T cell repertoires in COVID-19. About the research overall: Samples came from the United States, Italy and Spain, spanning acute and convalescent COVID-19. Sample material is recorded as cDNA or gDNA derived from T cells, B-cell-depleted T cells, or PBMCs.

The CDR3 has 15 residues. Germline trimming cut 3 bases from V and 2 bases from J; bases unmatched to any gene: 9. CDR1 GTSNPN and CDR2 SVGIG come from the germline V gene (reference sequence). How the authors handled the data: Estimates of nucleated cell counts were drawn from the amplification of reference gene primers. Sequencing used immunoSEQ multiplex PCR; TCRdb keeps in-frame clones, though not all of them. V and J calls and clone size are as listed in that table; D and trimming were resolved from the DNA. Of over 200,000 clones listed, around four fifths are singletons. This clonotype was obtained from a woman aged 80 or over with active or convalescent COVID-19. Source material: peripheral blood. The chain combines TRBV30 with TRBJ2-5; 7 bases align to TRBD2. The CDR3 DNA sequence: TGTGCCTGGAGCCTTAGCGGGCGGTTGCAAGAGACCCAGTACTTC. This sequence encodes CAWSLSGRLQETQYF.